This record covers a single T cell receptor beta chain. There is no known antigen for this receptor. The record has no base qualities; no much larger clone is one base away. From the cysteine up to the phenylalanine, the CDR3 has a length of 14 residues. The CDR3 DNA has 42 bases and is translated from base 1. The CDR1 and CDR2 encoded by the germline V gene are ENHRY and SYGVKD. The cohort consisted of hundreds of healthy bone marrow donors. Cohort members were all nominally healthy when sampled, although unrecorded immune exposures were likely present. The donor tested CMV seronegative, placing the donor among the 350 or so seronegative members of the cohort. A peripheral blood sample was provided by each donor, and peripheral blood mononuclear cells were used for TCR beta sequencing. The Qiagen DNeasy Blood Extraction Kit was used to extract genomic DNA from the blood cell samples. The data originate from a study of cytomegalovirus exposure and HLA in healthy donors (dated by TCRdb to 2017 to 2019). About the investigation overall: According to an earlier analysis of several hundred of the donors, about 180 million T cells yielded some 120 million unique TCR beta sequences and about 300 Gb of sequence data. Rather than using new phenotypic data, the later analysis identified candidate immune exposures from TCR beta sequences and from how often those sequences occurred across donors. An earlier analysis of around 580 of the donors used high-throughput TCR beta sequencing to judge whether each TCR beta V gene segment behaved as functional or pseudogenic. A later genetic analysis used genome-wide SNP genotypes for 398 of the 666 donors, treating that subset as a discovery cohort. Donor age, sex, ethnicity and CMV serostatus were compiled together with the repertoire data. The aim of the study was to test whether cataloging public T cell receptors could identify signatures of past pathogen exposure. The genetic ancestry cluster associated with self-reported Caucasian donors included approximately 85% of the roughly 400 genotyped donors. Roughly five DR-DQ haplotypes were handled as single units for association and clustering, since linkage in the cohort was strong. In a later analysis, previously published TCR beta repertoires from roughly 710 donors were re-analyzed and high-resolution HLA genotyping was added so that TCR occurrence patterns could be studied. Around 320 gigabases of sequencing data and approximately 85 million unique TCR sequences were included in an early release covering about 620 HLA-typed donors. Every discovery cohort repertoire had been produced on one sequencing platform. To predict cytomegalovirus infection status, the study brought together high-throughput TCR immunosequencing, statistical association of individual TCRs with disease status, and machine learning. Among some 410 genotyped donors of the cohort, an average of approximately 250,000 unique TCR beta nucleotide sequences were sequenced per donor, roughly 20% of them non-productive. The number of typed donors differed by locus: about 629-630 for A, B, C, DRB1 and DQB1; approximately 540 for DQA1; 606 for DPA1; and 400 to 480 for DPB1. Using immunosequencing, the study profiled T cell repertoires from fewer than 700 subjects and related those repertoires to cytomegalovirus serostatus. Class I and class II HLA loci were covered by the typing at four-digit resolution. Along with the roughly 700-subject first cohort, a separate validation cohort of over a hundred different subjects was used. Points the paper makes about the study in general: A further reported finding was that TCR beta sequences accurately predicted the HLA-A and HLA-B alleles for most subjects in the first cohort. Across donors, most TCR sequences were observed very rarely, whereas some public TCRs were present in many individuals. The sequencing pipeline was judged likely to have produced a cluster of highly shared sequence variants as a technical artifact. Because counts were too low, seventeen rarely observed V segments, including chromosome 9 orphons, were excluded from the earlier analysis of around 590 of the donors. Because HLA typing was unavailable for some donors at each locus, only the typed subset was used in association tests. In vitro tests confirmed that three of the cytomegalovirus-associated TCR beta chains recognize cytomegalovirus antigens. Compared with equally common non-associated chains, HLA-associated TCR beta chains in a later analysis were more clonally expanded and had lower generation probabilities. Broadly in line with IMGT annotations, most TCR beta V segments showed up in productive rearrangements about 87% or about 30% of the time in an earlier analysis of 450 to 600 of the donors. Linkage disequilibrium might explain the correlated functional status among segregating V segments, but an unknown experimental factor could not be excluded. Because the 87-base-pair reads could not distinguish some IMGT-functional V segments, including TRBV6-2 and TRBV6-3, those segments were excluded. In this cohort, only TCR beta chains were sequenced, and detectable features were limited by the absence of alpha or paired-chain data. In the study, approximately 160 TCR beta chains were listed as associated with cytomegalovirus. When HLA alleles, especially DR and DQ, strongly co-occurred, TCR associations were difficult to assign to individual alleles. The authors suggested that the approach could potentially be extended to other disease states and immunological phenotypes. According to a later genetic analysis, donors in an Asian-associated ancestry cluster had fewer N-insertions in productive TCRs than the approximately 700-donor mean. A later analysis associated about 18,000 TCR beta sequences with specific HLA alleles at a false discovery rate of 0.05. According to a later analysis, most CMV-associated TCR beta chains appeared to be HLA-restricted, and the HLA associations seemed to be driven largely by CMV exposure. V-gene and J-gene trimming of TCR beta chains was associated with a missense DCLRE1C variant in a later genetic analysis, and the association was replicated in an independent cohort. A later analysis reported that several top co-occurrence clusters appeared linked to parvovirus B19, influenza, CMV and Epstein-Barr virus. The classifier was reported to diagnose cytomegalovirus status with high specificity and sensitivity in both the original cohort and the validation cohort. In a later analysis, TCR association rates were found to vary across HLA loci, with the most associated TCRs seen for DRB1 alleles and the fewest for HLA-C alleles. Presence/absence analyses assumed roughly uniform sequencing depth across donors, an assumption that may not hold. For the cohort, immune exposure information was limited to CMV serostatus.

The method was the immunoSEQ multiplex PCR assay. For the multiplex PCR, a mixture combining 60 forward primers for TCR Vbeta segments and 13 reverse primers for TCR Jbeta segments was used. The CDR3 region of rearranged TCR beta genes was amplified from genomic DNA by a multiplex PCR assay. The Illumina HiSeq System was used to sequence the amplified TCR beta libraries as 87-base-pair reads. The published analysis was carried out like this. A later analysis tallied 75 million to 95 million unique TCR beta chains across the roughly 610 repertoires, and roughly 11 million of those chains were shared by two or more donors. Raw reads were error-corrected and collapsed into unique sequences with a nearest-neighbor algorithm that merged closely related sequences to remove PCR and sequencing errors. To assign V, D and J gene segments, CDR3 sequences were aligned to IMGT reference sequences. For a sequence to be retained, a match of at least six nucleotides was required to both a V gene segment and a J gene segment. Rearrangements were classified as productive when the CDR3 lacked stop codons and remained in frame with V and J, and all other rearrangements were classified as non-productive. Following IMGT convention, CDR3 was defined as the stretch from the second conserved V-encoded cysteine up to the conserved J-encoded phenylalanine. Sequences without an unambiguous match to a single V gene segment were excluded from the earlier analysis of about 600 of the donors. In an earlier analysis of several hundred of the donors, V segments were called functional above 56.7% productive rearrangements and were called segregating when the between-donor standard deviation exceeded 5%. A statistical classification framework was built for diagnosing cytomegalovirus status from the catalog of TCR beta chain sequences. In a later analysis, TCR nucleotide sequences were compared against IMGT/GENE-DB human TR gene sequences so that V and J genes could be assigned. Using the TCRdist pipeline, a later analysis assigned CDR3 sequences along with most-parsimonious VDJ recombination scenarios. In a later analysis, every TCR beta chain was defined by the combination of its CDR3 amino acid sequence and its V-gene family, and reads without a unique V-gene family were dropped. A later analysis removed 500 to 650 highly shared, low-generation-probability nucleotide sequences to deal with suspected cross-contamination and a sequencing artifact. A later analysis calculated a clonal expansion index for each public chain from normalized within-repertoire ranks of inferred template counts. In a later analysis, generation probabilities were computed using a VDJ recombination model fitted to out-of-frame rearrangements, and the results were checked against IGoR. In a later analysis, hypergeometric tests were used to score TCR-TCR, TCR-HLA and TCR-CMV co-occurrence, with a repertoire-size bias correction applied to TCR pairs. In a later analysis, false discovery rates were estimated by permuting HLA or CMV assignments 20 times. In a later analysis, co-occurring TCRs were grouped with DBSCAN, and TCRdist sequence similarity was added when clustering was performed within HLA-allele-positive subsets. For co-occurrence clustering, repertoires with fewer than 30,000 or more than 120,000 public chains were excluded, along with about five repertoires with anomalous nucleotide sharing. TCRdb's version of the immuneACCESS table is confined to in-frame rearrangements and falls short of the full clone set. An unresolved V gene accounts for under half of the shortfall where checked; the remainder is of unknown origin. V and J calls and clone size follow that table, whereas D and trimming were derived from the DNA. The sample data list about 98,000 clones, and 70% of these were observed just once. The ten biggest clones cover 2% to 3% of the sample.

The rearranged segments are TRBV10-3 and TRBJ2-2; 8 central nucleotides agree with TRBD2. This receptor was taken from a man in his fifties or sixties in good health and CMV-seronegative. The sample was PBMCs. The CDR3 protein: CASGGGENTGELFF. The DNA sequence is TGTGCATCCGGGGGGGGTGAGAACACCGGGGAGCTGTTTTTT.